The T cell receptor (beta chain) described here comes from a study of blood T cell repertoires in COVID-19. As for the study in general: Sites across the United States, Italy and Spain contributed samples from acute and convalescent COVID-19.

CDR1 MNHEY and CDR2 SMNVEV come from the germline V gene (reference sequence). The CDR3 consists of 14 residues. With 5 bases clipped from V and 1 base from J, the junction kept 1 base outside the gene matches. Authors' processing steps: It was from reference gene primer amplification that nucleated cell counts were estimated. Repertoires were generated with immunoSEQ multiplex PCR, while TCRdb's copy carries only in-frame clones and drops some. That table gives V, J and clone size, and the DNA gave D and trimming. The sample includes roughly 200,000 clones, approximately 87% of them seen just once. The clonotype originates from a person aged 70 to 85 with COVID-19, enrolled during active disease. Sequenced: peripheral blood. This chain connects TRBV27 to TRBJ2-1; 8 bases map to TRBD2. The CDR3 region has the DNA TGTGCCAGCAGTGCGGGAGGATCCTACAATGAGCAGTTCTTC. This encodes CASSAGGSYNEQFF.